The TCR beta chain under discussion was sequenced for a study of blood T cell repertoires in COVID-19. Study at large: T cells, B-cell-depleted T cells, or PBMCs supplied cDNA or gDNA.

Germline values: CDR1 MNHNY, CDR2 SVGAGI (reference sequence). The CDR3 has 14 residues. The V and J ends lost 7 bases and 7 bases respectively, with 14 bases between them. Sequencing was performed with immunoSEQ multiplex PCR; in TCRdb, only in-frame clones are kept and a portion is missing. The sample contains some 300,000 clones, about nine tenths of which appear only once. The sequenced sample was peripheral blood. This TCR was recovered from a man in his late teens or twenties with active or convalescent COVID-19. The chain has TRBV6-6 and TRBJ1-6; possibly TRBD1 for D (6 bases). CDR3 amino acids: CASTYRDQNSPLHF. For the CDR3, the DNA is TGTGCCAGCACCTACAGGGACCAAAATTCACCCCTCCACTTT.